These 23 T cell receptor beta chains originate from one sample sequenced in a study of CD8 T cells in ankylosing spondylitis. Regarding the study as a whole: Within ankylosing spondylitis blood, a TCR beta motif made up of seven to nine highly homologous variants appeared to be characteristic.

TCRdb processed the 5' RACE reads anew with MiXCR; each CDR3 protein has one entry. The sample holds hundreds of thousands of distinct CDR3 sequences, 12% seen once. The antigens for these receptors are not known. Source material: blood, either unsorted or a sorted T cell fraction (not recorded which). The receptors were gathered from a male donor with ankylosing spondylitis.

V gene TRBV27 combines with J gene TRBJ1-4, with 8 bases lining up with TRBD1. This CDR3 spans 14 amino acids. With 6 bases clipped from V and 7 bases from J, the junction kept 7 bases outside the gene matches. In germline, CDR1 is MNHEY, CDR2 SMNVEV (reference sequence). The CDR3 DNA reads TGTGCCAGCAGCCCACAGGGGGTGGGTGAAAAACTGTTTTTT. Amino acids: CASSPQGVGEKLFF.

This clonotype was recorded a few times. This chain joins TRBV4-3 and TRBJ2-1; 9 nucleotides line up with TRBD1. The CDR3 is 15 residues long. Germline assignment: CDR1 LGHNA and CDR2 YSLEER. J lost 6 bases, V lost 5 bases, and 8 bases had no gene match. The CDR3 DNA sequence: TGCGCCAGCAGCATCCGGACAGGGGCCGGCAATGAGCAGTTCTTC. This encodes CASSIRTGAGNEQFF.

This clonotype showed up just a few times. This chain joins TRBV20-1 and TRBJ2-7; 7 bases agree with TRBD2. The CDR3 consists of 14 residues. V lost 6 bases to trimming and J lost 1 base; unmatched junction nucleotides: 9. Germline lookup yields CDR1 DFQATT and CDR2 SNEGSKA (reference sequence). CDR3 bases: TGCAGTGCCAGCGGGGTTCTCGGGTCCTACGAGCAGTACTTC. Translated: CSASGVLGSYEQYF.

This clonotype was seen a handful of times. This chain's CDR3 is CASSYGAGGPQETQYF. CDR3 DNA sequence: TGTGCCAGCAGTTATGGAGCGGGGGGCCCTCAAGAGACCCAGTACTTC. The J gene is TRBJ2-5, the V gene TRBV6-2 or TRBV6-3, with 9 bases that match TRBD2. The germline V gene has CDR1 MNHEY and CDR2 SVGEGT. The CDR3 totals 16 residues. The V gene end was trimmed by 3 bases and the J gene end by 2 bases; junction bases not matched to a gene: 7.

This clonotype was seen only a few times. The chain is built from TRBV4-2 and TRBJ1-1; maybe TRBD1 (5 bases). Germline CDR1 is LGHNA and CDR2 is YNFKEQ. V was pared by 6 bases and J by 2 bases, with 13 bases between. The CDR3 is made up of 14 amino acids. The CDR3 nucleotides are TGTGCCAGCAGAGGGGATACGACAAACACTGAAGCTTTCTTT. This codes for CASRGDTTNTEAFF.

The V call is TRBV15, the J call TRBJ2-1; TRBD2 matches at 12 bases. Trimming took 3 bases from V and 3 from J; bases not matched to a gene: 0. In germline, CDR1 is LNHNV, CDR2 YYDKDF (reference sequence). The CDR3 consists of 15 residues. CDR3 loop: CATSRTSGGYNEQFF. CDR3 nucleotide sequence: TGTGCCACCAGCAGGACTAGCGGGGGCTACAATGAGCAGTTCTTC.

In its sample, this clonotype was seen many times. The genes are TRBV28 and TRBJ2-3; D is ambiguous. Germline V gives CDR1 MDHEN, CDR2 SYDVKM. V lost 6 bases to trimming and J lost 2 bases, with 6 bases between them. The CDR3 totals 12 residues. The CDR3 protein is CASRAPTDTQYF. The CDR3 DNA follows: TGTGCCAGCAGGGCTCCCACAGATACGCAGTATTTT.

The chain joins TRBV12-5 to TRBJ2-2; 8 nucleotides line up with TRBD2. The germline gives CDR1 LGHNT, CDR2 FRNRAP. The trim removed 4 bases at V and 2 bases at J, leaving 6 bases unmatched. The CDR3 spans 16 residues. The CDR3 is CASGSRTSSNTGELFF. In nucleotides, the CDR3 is TGTGCTAGTGGTTCTCGGACTAGCAGTAACACCGGGGAGCTGTTTTTT.

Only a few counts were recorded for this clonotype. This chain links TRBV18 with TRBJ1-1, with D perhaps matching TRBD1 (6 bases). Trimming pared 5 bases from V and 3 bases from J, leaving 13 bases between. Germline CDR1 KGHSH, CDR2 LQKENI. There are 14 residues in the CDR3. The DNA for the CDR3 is TGTGCCAGCTCAGCCTCGTCAGGGGACACTGAAGCTTTCTTT. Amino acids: CASSASSGDTEAFF.

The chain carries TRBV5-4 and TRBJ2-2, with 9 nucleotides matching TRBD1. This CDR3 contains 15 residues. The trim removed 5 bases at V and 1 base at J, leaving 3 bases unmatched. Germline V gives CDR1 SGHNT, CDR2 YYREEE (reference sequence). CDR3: CASRGQGLNTGELFF. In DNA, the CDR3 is TGTGCCAGCAGGGGACAGGGTCTGAACACCGGGGAGCTGTTTTTT.

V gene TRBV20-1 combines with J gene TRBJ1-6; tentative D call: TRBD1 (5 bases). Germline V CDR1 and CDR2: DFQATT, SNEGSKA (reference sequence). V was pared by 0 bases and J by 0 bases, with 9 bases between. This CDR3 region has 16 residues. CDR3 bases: TGCAGTGCTAGAGATCAGGACAACTCCTATAATTCACCCCTCCACTTT. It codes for CSARDQDNSYNSPLHF.

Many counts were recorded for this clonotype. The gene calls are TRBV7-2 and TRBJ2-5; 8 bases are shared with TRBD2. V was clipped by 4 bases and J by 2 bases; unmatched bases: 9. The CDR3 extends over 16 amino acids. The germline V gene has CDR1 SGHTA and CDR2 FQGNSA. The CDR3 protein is CASSSSAAGGQETQYF. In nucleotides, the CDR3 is TGTGCCAGCAGCTCCTCGGCGGCGGGAGGACAAGAGACCCAGTACTTC.

CDR3 coding DNA: TGCAGCGCCTCAGGGAGGCACTACAACACCGGGGAGCTGTTTTTT. Translated: CSASGRHYNTGELFF. V is TRBV29-1 and J is TRBJ2-2, with a tentative D call TRBD2 (6 bases). This CDR3 region has 15 residues. V was cut by 7 bases and J by 2 bases, with 17 bases left in between. Germline CDR1 is SQVTM and CDR2 is ANQGSEA.

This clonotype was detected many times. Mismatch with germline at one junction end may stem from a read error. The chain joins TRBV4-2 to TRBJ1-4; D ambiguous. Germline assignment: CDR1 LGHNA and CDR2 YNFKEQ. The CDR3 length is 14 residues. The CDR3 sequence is CASRQARWGEKLFF. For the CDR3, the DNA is TGTGCCAGCAGACAAGCCCGCTGGGGAGAAAAACTGTTTTTT.

CDR3 amino acids: CASSYSTGGYTF. The CDR3 nucleotides are TGTGCCAGCAGTTACTCGACAGGGGGCTACACCTTC. V is TRBV6-6 and J is TRBJ1-2; 7 bases are shared with TRBD1. This CDR3 has 12 residues. The V gene end was trimmed by 0 bases and the J gene end by 8 bases; junction bases not matched to a gene: 0. Germline V gives CDR1 MNHNY, CDR2 SVGAGI (reference sequence).

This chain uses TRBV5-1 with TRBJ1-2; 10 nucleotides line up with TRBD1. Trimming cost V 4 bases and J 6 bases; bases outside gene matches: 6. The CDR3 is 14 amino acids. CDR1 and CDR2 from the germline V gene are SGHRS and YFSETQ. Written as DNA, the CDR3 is TGCGCCAGCAGCCCCCAGGGACAGGGGAATGGCTACACCTTC. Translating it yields CASSPQGQGNGYTF.

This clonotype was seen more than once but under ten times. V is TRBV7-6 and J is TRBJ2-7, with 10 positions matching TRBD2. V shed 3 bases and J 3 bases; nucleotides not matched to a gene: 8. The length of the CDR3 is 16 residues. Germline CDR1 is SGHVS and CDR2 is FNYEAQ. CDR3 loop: CASSFGPTSGDYEQYF. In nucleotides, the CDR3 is TGTGCCAGCAGCTTCGGTCCAACTAGCGGGGACTACGAGCAGTACTTC.

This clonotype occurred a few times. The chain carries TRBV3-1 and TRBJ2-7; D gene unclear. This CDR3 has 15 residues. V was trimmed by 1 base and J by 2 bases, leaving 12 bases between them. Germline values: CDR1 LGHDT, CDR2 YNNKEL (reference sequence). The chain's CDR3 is CASSQGPWGPYEQYF. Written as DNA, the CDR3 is TGTGCCAGCAGCCAAGGTCCTTGGGGTCCCTACGAGCAGTACTTC.

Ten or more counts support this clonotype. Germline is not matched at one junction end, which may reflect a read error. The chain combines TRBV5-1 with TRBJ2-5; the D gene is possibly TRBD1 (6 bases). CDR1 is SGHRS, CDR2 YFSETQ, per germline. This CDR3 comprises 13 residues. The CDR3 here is CASSLDSQETQYF. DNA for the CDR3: TGTGCCAGCAGCTTGGACAGCCAAGAGACCCAGTACTTC.

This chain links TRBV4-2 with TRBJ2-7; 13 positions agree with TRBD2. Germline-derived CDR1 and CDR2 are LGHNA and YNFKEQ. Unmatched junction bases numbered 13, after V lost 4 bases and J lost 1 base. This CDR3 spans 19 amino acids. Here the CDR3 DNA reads TGTGCCAGCAGCCCTACGAGGACTAGCGGGAGTATGGGATCCTACGAGCAGTACTTC. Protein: CASSPTRTSGSMGSYEQYF.

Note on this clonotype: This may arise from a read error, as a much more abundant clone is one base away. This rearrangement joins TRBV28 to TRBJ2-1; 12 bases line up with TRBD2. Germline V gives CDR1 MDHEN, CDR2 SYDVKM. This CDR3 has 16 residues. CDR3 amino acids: CASSLWTSGRPGEHFF. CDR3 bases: TGTGCCAGCAGTTTATGGACTAGCGGGAGACCGGGAGAGCATTTCTTC.

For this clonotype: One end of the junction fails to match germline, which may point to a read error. The CDR3 here is CDSSLSRGPGLVKHF. In DNA form, the CDR3 reads TGTGACAGCAGCCTCTCCCGCGGGCCTGGACTTGTGAAGCATTTT. The V call is TRBV7-2, the J call TRBJ1-5, with no clear D. Germline values: CDR1 SGHTA, CDR2 FQGNSA. This CDR3 region has 15 residues.

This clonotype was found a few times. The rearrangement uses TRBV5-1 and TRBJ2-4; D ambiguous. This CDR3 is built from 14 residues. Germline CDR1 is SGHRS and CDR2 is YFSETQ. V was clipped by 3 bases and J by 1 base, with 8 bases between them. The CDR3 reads CASSSSGAKNIQYF. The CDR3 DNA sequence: TGCGCCAGCAGCTCCTCCGGGGCCAAAAACATTCAGTACTTC.